This T cell receptor beta chain was identified in a study of regulatory T cells in long-lasting Graves disease. Arm-PCR with iRepertoire HTBI primers amplified the CDR3 regions for these TCR beta libraries. Study processing details: Spanning all samples, the identified segments comprised some 66 TRBV and some 14 TRBJ. TCRdb used MiXCR to reprocess the multiplex PCR reads, holding one entry per CDR3 protein. The V and J calls follow TCRdb's processing rather than the paper's. Of about 200,000 distinct CDR3 sequences in the sample, less than 20% are singletons; the top ten hold approximately 12%. This CDR3 region has 19 residues. The V and J ends lost 5 bases and 1 base respectively, with 25 bases between them. CDR1 MDHEN and CDR2 SYDVKM come from the germline V gene. There are many counts of this clonotype. The sample's time point: newly diagnosed GD, antithyroid drugs for less than 3 months. PBMC RNA was the source of the TCR library.

This sample was shared with a second study, whose subject was T cells in Graves' hyperthyroidism and ophthalmopathy. Turning to that study: Across 18 months, stable Graves' hyperthyroidism was marked by no progression to ophthalmopathy. Using the HTBI primer set, a first-round RT-PCR was run on the TCR CDR3. Blood also showed most of the thyroid clonotypes that were expanded above 0.001.

The chain recombines TRBV28 with TRBJ2-3, with D maybe TRBD1 (8 bases). Sequencing was performed on peripheral blood mononuclear cells (PBMCs), taken at new diagnosis, from a patient treated with antithyroid drugs. The sequence was obtained from a woman in her 30s with Graves disease. The CDR3 region is CASSGGGRGRAAGTDTQYF. CDR3 DNA: TGTGCCAGCAGTGGGGGGGGCAGGGGGCGTGCGGCGGGCACAGATACGCAGTATTTT.